This T cell receptor (beta chain) appears in the sequencing data of a study of CD8 T cells in ankylosing spondylitis. Study findings and constraints: Blood of patients with ankylosing spondylitis appeared to be characterized by a TCR beta motif of eight highly homologous variants. Disease-linked clones reportedly concentrated significantly in matched ankylosing spondylitis synovial fluid. CD8+ disease-linked clones were present at relatively low frequencies in blood.

This clonotype was recorded many times. Its antigen is currently unknown. MiXCR was run by TCRdb on the 5' RACE reads, yielding one entry per CDR3 protein. This sample has some 800,000 distinct CDR3 sequences; about 10% occur once, and the top ten carry approximately 0.51%. Germline V gene data show CDR1 as DFQATT and CDR2 as SNEGSKA (reference sequence). This CDR3 has 12 amino acids. Trimming removed 5 bases at V and 3 bases at J, with 8 bases between. The sequenced material came from blood, either unsorted or a sorted T cell fraction (not recorded which). The J gene is TRBJ2-1, the V gene TRBV20-1; possible D gene TRBD2, 5 bases. The receptor was derived from a male donor with ankylosing spondylitis. The CDR3 loop is CSAPGLYNEQFF. CDR3 nucleotides: TGCAGTGCTCCCGGACTCTACAATGAGCAGTTCTTC.